This passage covers 24 T cell receptor beta chains from one sample sequenced in a study of T cells in localized non-small cell lung cancer. Repertoires were generated with immunoSEQ multiplex PCR, while TCRdb's copy carries only in-frame clones and drops some. Of fewer than 45,000 clones in the sample, 88% were seen once. The material sequenced was peripheral blood, taken before any cancer treatment. Source of these receptors: a female donor of 60 years or more with stage I squamous cell lung carcinoma.

The chain uses TRBV15 and TRBJ1-1; D call uncertain. CDR1 and CDR2 (germline): LNHNV, YYDKDF (reference sequence). There are 13 residues in the CDR3. The ends were cut back, 0 bases at V and 11 bases at J, with 13 bases in the middle. The CDR3 region has the DNA TGTGCCACCAGCAGAGACGGGCTCACGGTGGCTTTCTTT. Protein product: CATSRDGLTVAFF. Full variable domain (outside the CDR3, taken from reference TRBV15 and TRBJ1-1): DAMVIQNPRYQVTQFGKPVTLSCSQTLNHNVMYWYQQKSSQAPKLLFHYYDKDFNNEADTPDNFQSRRPNTSFCFLDIRSPGLGDTAMYLCATSRDGLTVAFFGQGTRLTVV.

A note on this clone: An end of the junction does not agree with germline; a read error may underlie this. V is TRBV9 and J is TRBJ1-1; no clear D. The CDR3 covers 11 residues. Germline V lookup: CDR1 SGDLS, CDR2 YYNGEE. CDR3 protein: CASSVNSEAFF. The CDR3 nucleotides are TGTGCCAGCAGCGTAAACAGTGAAGCTTTCTTT.

V is TRBV5-1 and J is TRBJ2-7; 9 bases match TRBD2. CDR3 size: 15 residues. CDR1 and CDR2 from the germline V gene are SGHRS and YFSETQ. Trimming cost V 0 bases and J 5 bases; bases outside gene matches: 6. CDR3 coding DNA: TGCGCCAGCAGCTTGGACGTAGCGGGAGCGAACGAGCAGTACTTC. This sequence encodes CASSLDVAGANEQYF.

The DNA for the CDR3 is TGTGCCAGCAACAGGGGAGGTCTAGCCGGTAAAAACATTCAGTACTTC. Amino acid sequence: CASNRGGLAGKNIQYF. V and J are TRBV28 and TRBJ2-4, with D possibly TRBD1 on 7 matching bases. The germline gives CDR1 MDHEN, CDR2 SYDVKM. This CDR3 contains 16 residues. The V end lost 7 bases, the J end lost 4 bases, and 20 bases lay between the germline ends.

This sequence joins TRBV11-1 and TRBJ2-2, with 8 positions matching TRBD1. V shed 4 bases and J 3 bases; nucleotides not matched to a gene: 10. CDR1 is SGHAT and CDR2 is FQDESV in the germline V gene (reference sequence). There are 17 residues in the CDR3. DNA for the CDR3: TGTGCCAGCAGCTCCCAGGCGGGGACAGGCTACACCGGGGAGCTGTTTTTT. The encoded protein is CASSSQAGTGYTGELFF.

As regards this clone: At one boundary the junction diverges from the germline segment, which might be a read error. This chain joins TRBV7-3 and TRBJ1-5; TRBD1 aligns across 7 bases. This CDR3 is 13 amino acids long. Germline V gene lookup returns CDR1 SGHTA and CDR2 FQGTGA. The CDR3 sequence is CASSITQGQPQHF. The CDR3 DNA is TGTGCCAGCAGCATAACACAGGGGCAGCCCCAGCATTTT.

This clone was recorded only once. The rearrangement joins TRBV27 to TRBJ2-2, with D possibly matching TRBD1 (6 bases). V was cut by 6 bases and J by 5 bases, with 10 bases left in between. The V gene's germline CDR1 is MNHEY and CDR2 SMNVEV (reference sequence). The CDR3 has 13 residues. CDR3 DNA sequence: TGTGCCAGCAGATTAGGGGGAACCGGGGAGCTGTTTTTT. Protein product: CASRLGGTGELFF.

CDR3 nucleotides: TGTGCCAGCAGTTCCCGGGACAGGGCAACCTATGGCTACACCTTC. Its protein product is CASSSRDRATYGYTF. This chain joins TRBV27 and TRBJ1-2; the match to TRBD1 covers 9 bases. Trimming at V came to 4 bases and at J to 4 bases, leaving 7 bases not matched to a gene. The CDR3 is 15 residues long. CDR1 and CDR2 (germline): MNHEY, SMNVEV (reference sequence).

The rearrangement uses TRBV9 and TRBJ2-1, with 7 positions matching TRBD2. Looked up from germline, CDR1 is SGDLS and CDR2 is YYNGEE. The ends lost 4 bases at V and 10 bases at J; junction bases unmatched: 14. This CDR3 is 15 amino acids long. CDR3 loop: CASSLLGGLGGEQFF. CDR3 nucleotide sequence: TGTGCCAGCAGCCTCCTAGGAGGACTAGGTGGAGAGCAGTTCTTC.

This chain uses TRBV27 with TRBJ1-5; D not resolved. Germline lookup yields CDR1 MNHEY and CDR2 SMNVEV (reference sequence). This CDR3 has 14 amino acids. The V and J ends lost 5 bases and 4 bases respectively, with 12 bases between them. CDR3 nucleotides: TGTGCCAGCAGTCCCGGACGGGCAAATCAGCCCCAGCATTTT. It codes for CASSPGRANQPQHF.

The chain joins TRBV7-3 to TRBJ2-5; D possibly matches TRBD1 or TRBD2 (5 bases each). Germline-derived CDR1 and CDR2 are SGHTA and FQGTGA. The CDR3 sequence is 15 residues long. V gave up 6 bases and J gave up 4 bases, with 18 bases separating them. This CDR3 reads CASRPYGTSGETQYF. For the CDR3, the DNA is TGTGCCAGCAGACCCTACGGGACGAGTGGAGAGACCCAGTACTTC.

The rearrangement uses TRBV5-4 and TRBJ1-3; TRBD1 might be the D (6 bases). The germline V gene encodes CDR1 SGHNT and CDR2 YYREEE (reference sequence). V gave up 0 bases and J gave up 2 bases, with 6 bases separating them. The CDR3 spans 14 residues. In DNA, the CDR3 is TGTGCCAGCAGCTTGGGGGGGCCTGGAAACACCATATATTTT. Amino acid sequence: CASSLGGPGNTIYF.

The chain uses TRBV6-5 and TRBJ2-7; D perhaps matches TRBD2 (7 bases). This CDR3 region has 14 residues. Trimming shortened V by 5 bases and J by 5 bases, and 16 bases separated the two germline ends. Germline CDR1 is MNHEY and CDR2 is SVGAGI. CDR3 coding DNA: TGTGCCAGCAGTCGGCGGGGGCCAGAAGACGAGCAGTACTTC. It is translated as CASSRRGPEDEQYF.

This rearrangement joins TRBV4-3 to TRBJ1-1, with 8 nucleotides matching TRBD1. V gave up 4 bases and J gave up 5 bases; unmatched junction bases: 3. Germline-derived CDR1 and CDR2 are LGHNA and YSLEER. The CDR3 runs 13 residues. The CDR3 loop is CASSRTGSTEAFF. CDR3 DNA: TGCGCCAGCAGCCGGACAGGGAGTACTGAAGCTTTCTTT.

The chain couples TRBV19 to TRBJ2-7; 11 nucleotides match TRBD2. V lost 5 bases and J lost 4; bases outside the gene matches: 7. Germline lookup yields CDR1 LNHDA and CDR2 SQIVND (reference sequence). This CDR3 is built from 15 residues. CDR3 in amino acids: CASSVRGLAVYEQYF. CDR3 DNA: TGTGCCAGTAGTGTTAGGGGACTAGCGGTATACGAGCAGTACTTC.

The chain couples TRBV4-3 to TRBJ2-7; D ambiguous. This CDR3 is 16 amino acids long. CDR1 and CDR2 from the germline V gene are LGHNA and YSLEER. The V and J ends lost 0 bases and 1 base respectively, with 13 bases between them. The CDR3 loop reads CASSQDLAVGSYEQYF. The CDR3 region has the DNA TGCGCCAGCAGCCAAGATCTGGCCGTCGGGTCCTACGAGCAGTACTTC.

The chain couples TRBV5-6 to TRBJ1-3, with D tentatively TRBD1 (6 bases). Germline assignment: CDR1 SGHDT and CDR2 YYEEEE. The length of the CDR3 is 14 residues. The V gene lost 5 bases and the J gene lost 1 base, with 10 bases spanning the gap. CDR3 nucleotide sequence: TGTGCCAGCAGGATGAGGGGGTCTGGAAACACCATATATTTT. Its protein product is CASRMRGSGNTIYF.

This chain joins TRBV7-2 and TRBJ2-5, with TRBD1 matching 9 bases. The CDR3 is made up of 14 amino acids. The V segment lost 3 bases and the J segment 5 bases; nucleotides outside the gene matches: 4. CDR1 is SGHTA and CDR2 is FQGNSA in the germline V gene. The CDR3 nucleotides are TGTGCCAGCAGCTTCGGACAGGGGTCGGAGACCCAGTACTTC. It translates to CASSFGQGSETQYF. Variable domain in full (rest from reference TRBV7-2 and TRBJ2-5): GAGVSQSPSNKVTEKGKDVELRCDPISGHTALYWYRQSLGQGLEFLIYFQGNSAPDKSGLPSDRFSAERTGGSVSTLTIQRTQQEDSAVYLCASSFGQGSETQYFGPGTRLLVL.

The CDR3 spells CASSRDRDTEAFF. The CDR3 nucleotides read TGTGCCAGCAGCCGGGACAGGGACACTGAAGCTTTCTTT. The chain recombines TRBV6-6 with TRBJ1-1, with TRBD1 identical over 9 bases. V lost 6 bases, J lost 3 bases, and 2 bases stayed unmatched. CDR1 is MNHNY and CDR2 is SVGAGI in the germline V gene (reference sequence). The CDR3 contains 13 residues.

The chain carries TRBV11-1 and TRBJ2-5; D is undetermined. CDR1 is SGHAT and CDR2 is FQDESV in the germline V gene (reference sequence). This CDR3 contains 11 residues. V was clipped by 5 bases and J by 5 bases, with 6 bases between them. This CDR3 is CASSARETQYF. Written as DNA, the CDR3 is TGTGCCAGCAGCGCCCGGGAGACCCAGTACTTC.

V is TRBV6-5 and J is TRBJ1-2; D is uncertain. Trimming cost V 7 bases and J 0 bases, with 15 bases left between them. Germline-derived CDR1 and CDR2 are MNHEY and SVGAGI. The CDR3 runs 15 residues. This chain's CDR3 is CASNPMYGTNYGYTF. CDR3 coding DNA: TGTGCCAGCAATCCTATGTATGGAACTAACTATGGCTACACCTTC.

The chain links TRBV5-6 to TRBJ2-3; weak D call: TRBD2 (6 bases). The CDR3 has 15 amino acids. The V and J ends lost 0 bases and 1 base respectively, with 9 bases between them. Germline assignment: CDR1 SGHDT and CDR2 YYEEEE. As DNA, the CDR3 is TGTGCCAGCAGCTTGGCCGGGGGACGCACAGATACGCAGTATTTT. Amino acid sequence: CASSLAGGRTDTQYF.

This chain links TRBV4-3 with TRBJ1-2; 9 bases map to TRBD1. This CDR3 has 14 amino acids. V lost 0 bases to trimming and J lost 5 bases; unmatched junction nucleotides: 1. Germline CDR1 and CDR2: LGHNA and YSLEER. CDR3 region: CASSQEGTGYGYTF. CDR3 in DNA: TGCGCCAGCAGCCAAGAAGGGACAGGGTATGGCTACACCTTC.

This chain joins TRBV7-2 and TRBJ2-1; 10 bases align to TRBD2. Germline loops: CDR1 SGHTA, CDR2 FQGNSA. V lost 3 bases, J lost 10 bases, and 15 bases stayed unmatched. The length of the CDR3 is 17 residues. The CDR3 is CASSLPNSGRSRGEQFF. The CDR3 bases are TGTGCCAGCAGCTTGCCCAATAGCGGGAGGAGCCGGGGAGAGCAGTTCTTC.